This TCR beta chain was recorded in a study of shared clonotypes between healthy human individuals. Libraries were prepared by immunoSEQ multiplex PCR; TCRdb keeps only in-frame clonotypes and omits some of them. The sample consists of 490,000 or so clones, 76% of them appearing once. The germline CDR1 and CDR2 sequences are MNHEY and SMNVEV (reference sequence). The CDR3 covers 16 residues. Unmatched junction bases numbered 9, after V lost 2 bases and J lost 5 bases. The source is a woman between 40 and 50 years old in good health. Some clones in this sample may be carry-over from other donors' samples. This chain links TRBV27 with TRBJ2-1; 7 bases align to TRBD1. The sequenced material came from PBMCs. In DNA form, the CDR3 reads TGTGCCAGCAGTTTACATGACAGGGAGACGGACAATGAGCAGTTCTTC. It is translated as CASSLHDRETDNEQFF.